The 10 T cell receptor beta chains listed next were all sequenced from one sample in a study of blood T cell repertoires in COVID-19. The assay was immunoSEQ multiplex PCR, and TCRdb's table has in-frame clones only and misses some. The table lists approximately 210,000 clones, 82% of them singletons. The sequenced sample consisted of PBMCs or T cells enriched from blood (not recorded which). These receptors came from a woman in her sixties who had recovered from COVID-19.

CDR3 loop: CASSPQGQQGYTF. CDR3 DNA: TGTGCCAGTAGTCCCCAGGGGCAACAGGGCTACACCTTC. This sequence joins TRBV19 and TRBJ1-2, with D possibly TRBD1 on 6 matching bases. Trimming shortened V by 5 bases and J by 8 bases, and 15 bases separated the two germline ends. Per germline, CDR1 LNHDA and CDR2 SQIVND (reference sequence). The CDR3 has 13 amino acids.

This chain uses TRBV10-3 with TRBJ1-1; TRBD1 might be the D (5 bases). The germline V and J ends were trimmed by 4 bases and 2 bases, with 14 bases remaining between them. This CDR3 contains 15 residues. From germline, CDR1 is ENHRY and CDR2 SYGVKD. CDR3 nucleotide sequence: TGTGCCATCAGTGTCGGGGGGACGGGCAACACTGAAGCTTTCTTT. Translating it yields CAISVGGTGNTEAFF.

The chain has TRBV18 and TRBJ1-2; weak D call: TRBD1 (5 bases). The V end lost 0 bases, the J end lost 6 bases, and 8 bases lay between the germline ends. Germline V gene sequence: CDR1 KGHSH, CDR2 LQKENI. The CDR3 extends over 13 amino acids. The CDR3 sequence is CASSPPGADGYTF. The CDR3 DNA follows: TGTGCCAGCTCACCACCAGGGGCTGATGGCTACACCTTC.

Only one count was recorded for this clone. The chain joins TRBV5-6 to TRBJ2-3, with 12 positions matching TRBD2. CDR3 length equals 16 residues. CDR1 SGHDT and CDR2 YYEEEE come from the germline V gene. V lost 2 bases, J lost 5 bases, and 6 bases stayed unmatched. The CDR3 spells CASSLLLAGGGDTQYF. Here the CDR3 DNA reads TGTGCCAGCAGCTTACTACTAGCGGGGGGAGGAGATACGCAGTATTTT. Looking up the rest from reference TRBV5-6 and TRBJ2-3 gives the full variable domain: DAGVTQSPTHLIKTRGQQVTLRCSPKSGHDTVSWYQQALGQGPQFIFQYYEEEERQRGNFPDRFSGHQFPNYSSELNVNALLLGDSALYLCASSLLLAGGGDTQYFGPGTRLTVL.

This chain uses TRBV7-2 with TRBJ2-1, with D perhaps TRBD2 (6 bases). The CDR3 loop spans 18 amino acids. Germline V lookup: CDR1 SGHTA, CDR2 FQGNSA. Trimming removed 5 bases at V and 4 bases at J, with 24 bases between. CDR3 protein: CASSTRSPGDSEYNEQFF. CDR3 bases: TGTGCCAGCAGCACCCGATCCCCCGGGGACTCAGAGTACAATGAGCAGTTCTTC. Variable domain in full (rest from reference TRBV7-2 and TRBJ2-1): GAGVSQSPSNKVTEKGKDVELRCDPISGHTALYWYRQSLGQGLEFLIYFQGNSAPDKSGLPSDRFSAERTGGSVSTLTIQRTQQEDSAVYLCASSTRSPGDSEYNEQFFGPGTRLTVL.

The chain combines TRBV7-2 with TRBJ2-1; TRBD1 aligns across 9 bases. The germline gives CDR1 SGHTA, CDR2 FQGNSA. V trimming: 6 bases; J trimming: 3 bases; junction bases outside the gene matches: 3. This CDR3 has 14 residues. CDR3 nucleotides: TGTGCCAGCAGTTGGGGACAGGGCTACAATGAGCAGTTCTTC. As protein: CASSWGQGYNEQFF.

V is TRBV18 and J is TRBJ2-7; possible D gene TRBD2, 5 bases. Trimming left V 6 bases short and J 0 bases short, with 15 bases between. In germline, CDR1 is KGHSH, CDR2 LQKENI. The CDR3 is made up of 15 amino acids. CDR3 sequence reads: CASSRAGEVSYEQYF. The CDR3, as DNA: TGTGCCAGCTCCCGGGCCGGGGAAGTCTCCTACGAGCAGTACTTC.

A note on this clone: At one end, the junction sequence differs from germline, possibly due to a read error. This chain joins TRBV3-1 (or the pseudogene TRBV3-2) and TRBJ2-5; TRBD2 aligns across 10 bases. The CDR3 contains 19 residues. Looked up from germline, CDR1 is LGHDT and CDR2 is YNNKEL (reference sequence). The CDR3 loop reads CASPSERGGEGLWKEAQYF. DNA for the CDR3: TGTGCCAGCCCCTCCGAGCGGGGGGGGGAAGGACTTTGGAAAGAGGCCCAGTACTTC.

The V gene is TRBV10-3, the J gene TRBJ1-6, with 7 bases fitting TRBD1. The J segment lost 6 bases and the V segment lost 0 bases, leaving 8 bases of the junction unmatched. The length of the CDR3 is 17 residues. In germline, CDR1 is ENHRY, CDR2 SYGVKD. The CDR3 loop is CAISESSKAGGNSPLHF. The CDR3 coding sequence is TGTGCCATCAGTGAGTCAAGTAAGGCAGGGGGTAATTCACCCCTCCACTTT.

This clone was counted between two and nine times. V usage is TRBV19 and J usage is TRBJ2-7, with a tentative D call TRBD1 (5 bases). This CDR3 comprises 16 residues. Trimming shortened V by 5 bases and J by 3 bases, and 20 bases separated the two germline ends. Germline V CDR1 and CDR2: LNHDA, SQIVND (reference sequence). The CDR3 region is CASSPPPLGALYEQYF. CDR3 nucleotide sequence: TGTGCCAGTAGTCCACCACCATTAGGGGCCCTCTACGAGCAGTACTTC.